This T cell receptor beta chain is drawn from a study of blood T cell repertoires in COVID-19. In the study overall: Sites across the United States, Italy and Spain contributed samples from acute and convalescent COVID-19.

This clone was picked up one time. Data came from immunoSEQ multiplex PCR; TCRdb stores just in-frame clones and leaves some out. The sample consists of 150,000 to 200,000 clones, about 85% of them appearing once. This receptor was obtained from a woman of 80 years or more with acute or convalescent COVID-19. Sequencing was done on a sample of peripheral blood.

This chain's CDR3 is CAATLQAGNTIYF. The DNA for the CDR3 is TGTGCCGCAACTTTACAGGCTGGAAACACCATATATTTT. This chain links TRBV30 with TRBJ1-3, with D perhaps TRBD1 (5 bases). Trimming took 8 bases from V and 2 from J, leaving 13 bases between them. Looked up from germline, CDR1 is GTSNPN and CDR2 is SVGIG (reference sequence). There are 13 residues in the CDR3.